The 29 T cell receptor beta chains listed next were all sequenced from one sample in a study of spatial heterogeneity in lung cancer. Each CDR3 protein is one row after TCRdb ran MiXCR on the 5' RACE reads. The table shows nearly 50,000 distinct CDR3 sequences, with 7.5% to 8% occurring only once. The sample's time point: sample taken at primary tumor resection. Whole RNA was taken from tumor, nontumor lung or frozen PBMC; it was then sequenced unsorted. The sample was PBMCs, taken at surgery. These receptors were taken from a female donor with early-stage non-small cell lung cancer.

This chain links TRBV18 with TRBJ1-1, with 11 bases that match TRBD1. Germline CDR1 is KGHSH and CDR2 is LQKENI. After removal of 3 bases from V and 1 base from J, the junction contained 7 bases not matched to a gene. The CDR3 is 17 residues long. CDR3: CASSPLRDRGKNTEAFF. CDR3 coding DNA: TGTGCCAGCTCACCCCTGAGGGACAGGGGGAAGAACACTGAAGCTTTCTTT.

The V call is TRBV6-2 or TRBV6-3, the J call TRBJ1-2; TRBD1 matches 10 bases. The junction had 13 bases not matched to a gene; V was cut back by 9 bases and J by 9 bases. The CDR3 consists of 14 residues. In germline, CDR1 is MNHEY, CDR2 SVGEGT. The CDR3, as DNA: TGTGCCAGTACAACCGGGACAGGGGATTCTAGCTACACCTTC. It yields the protein CASTTGTGDSSYTF.

This clonotype was picked up many times. The rearrangement uses TRBV4-3 and TRBJ2-1; D not resolved. Germline V gene data show CDR1 as LGHNA and CDR2 as YSLEER. There are 17 residues in the CDR3. The V and J ends lost 0 bases and 1 base respectively, with 13 bases between them. The CDR3 DNA reads TGCGCCAGCAGCCAAGAAACCATGAGTGCATCCTACAATGAGCAGTTCTTC. Residues: CASSQETMSASYNEQFF.

This clonotype has at least ten counts. The J gene is TRBJ2-7, the V gene TRBV12-5; D gene ambiguous. This CDR3 spans 11 amino acids. Germline CDR1 LGHNT, CDR2 FRNRAP. V gave up 6 bases and J gave up 5 bases, with 8 bases separating them. Here the CDR3 reads CASGGPNEQYF. The CDR3 nucleotides are TGTGCTAGTGGCGGACCAAACGAGCAGTACTTC.

J is TRBJ2-5 and V is TRBV4-3, with D tentatively TRBD2 (7 bases). Germline CDR1 reads LGHNA; CDR2 reads YSLEER. The CDR3 has 15 residues. V was cut by 4 bases and J by 1 base, with 13 bases left in between. CDR3 protein: CASSRGRGVQETQYF. CDR3 DNA: TGCGCCAGCAGCCGAGGGAGGGGGGTCCAAGAGACCCAGTACTTC.

This clonotype was counted between two and nine times. The chain has TRBV5-6 and TRBJ1-2; D remains unclear. V dropped 0 bases and J dropped 2 bases, with 14 bases sitting between them. CDR3 length: 16 amino acids. Germline lookup yields CDR1 SGHDT and CDR2 YYEEEE. The CDR3: CASSLGNTLLNYGYTF. CDR3 DNA sequence: TGTGCCAGCAGCTTGGGGAATACCCTGCTCAACTATGGCTACACCTTC.

This clonotype was observed many times. The rearrangement links TRBV7-8 to TRBJ2-3; D is possibly TRBD1 or TRBD2 (6 bases each). The V end was cut by 5 bases, the J end by 0 bases, with 15 bases between. The germline CDR1 and CDR2 sequences are SGHVS and FQNEAQ. This CDR3 comprises 16 residues. The CDR3 reads CASSDSFGGSTDTQYF. In DNA, the CDR3 is TGTGCCAGCAGCGATAGTTTCGGGGGCAGCACAGATACGCAGTATTTT.

This clonotype showed up many times. The V gene is TRBV5-4, the J gene TRBJ2-2, with D possibly matching TRBD1 (6 bases). Germline loops: CDR1 SGHNT, CDR2 YYREEE (reference sequence). The ends were cut back, 3 bases at V and 1 base at J, with 10 bases in the middle. This CDR3 is 15 amino acids long. CDR3 residues: CASSSPTGNTGELFF. The CDR3 DNA is TGTGCCAGCAGCTCGCCGACAGGGAACACCGGGGAGCTGTTTTTT.

There are many counts of this clonotype. The gene calls are TRBV12-3 or TRBV12-4 and TRBJ2-7, with TRBD1 matching 7 bases. The CDR3 length is 13 residues. V dropped 10 bases and J dropped 0; count of bases not matched to a gene: 6. CDR3: CATRRGSSYEQYF. CDR3 DNA sequence: TGTGCCACCCGCAGGGGGAGCTCCTACGAGCAGTACTTC.

A remark on this clonotype: Germline is not matched at one junction end, which may reflect a read error. The genes are TRBV24-1 and TRBJ2-2; 15 nucleotides line up with TRBD2. There are 18 residues in the CDR3. Germline lookup yields CDR1 KGHDR and CDR2 SFDVKD. This CDR3 reads CATSESGLAGGNTEELFF. The CDR3 DNA is TGTGCCACCAGTGAGTCGGGACTAGCGGGGGGAAACACCGAGGAGCTGTTTTTT.

This clonotype was counted ten times or more. The chain recombines TRBV6-5 with TRBJ2-7, with D uncertain. CDR1 is MNHEY and CDR2 is SVGAGI in the germline V gene. Trimming left V 0 bases short and J 4 bases short, with 10 bases between. The CDR3 has 14 residues. The CDR3 DNA is TGTGCCAGCAGTTACTCACCCGCAGATTACGAGCAGTACTTC. Translated: CASSYSPADYEQYF.

With respect to this clonotype: This may be a read error: a much more frequent sequence differs by one nucleotide. This chain's CDR3 is CVSSQDLAGGRTGELFF. CDR3 in DNA: TGTGTCAGCAGCCAAGATCTAGCGGGGGGGCGCACCGGGGAGCTGTTTTTT. The V and J genes are TRBV3-1 and TRBJ2-2, with 12 bases identical to TRBD2. This CDR3 spans 17 amino acids. The germline V gene encodes CDR1 LGHDT and CDR2 YNNKEL (reference sequence).

J is TRBJ2-6 and V is TRBV4-1; no firm D call. Trimming removed 6 bases from V and 2 bases from J, with 11 bases in between. From germline, CDR1 is MGHRA and CDR2 YSYEKL. This CDR3 has 15 amino acids. The CDR3 DNA reads as TGCGCCAGCAGGCTGGTCGGGCCTGGGGCCAACGTCCTGACTTTC. It is translated as CASRLVGPGANVLTF.

This clonotype was detected ten times or more. CDR3 nucleotide sequence: TGCAGTGCTAGTTCGGGACAGGGAGTCAATGAGCAGTTCTTC. Protein sequence: CSASSGQGVNEQFF. The genes are TRBV20-1 and TRBJ2-1, with 9 bases that match TRBD1. Germline V gene data show CDR1 as DFQATT and CDR2 as SNEGSKA (reference sequence). V dropped 3 bases and J dropped 6; count of bases not matched to a gene: 6. The CDR3 length is 14 residues.

This clonotype has more than one count but fewer than ten. The chain couples TRBV7-2 to TRBJ1-3; possibly TRBD1 for D (6 bases). The germline V and J ends were trimmed by 0 bases and 2 bases, with 17 bases remaining between them. CDR1 SGHTA and CDR2 FQGNSA come from the germline V gene. The CDR3 consists of 18 residues. The CDR3 bases are TGTGCCAGCAGCTTAGCGTTTGAGGGGGGGGCTCCTGGAAACACCATATATTTT. Translated, it gives CASSLAFEGGAPGNTIYF. The whole variable domain, remainder taken from reference TRBV7-2 and TRBJ1-3, is GAGVSQSPSNKVTEKGKDVELRCDPISGHTALYWYRQSLGQGLEFLIYFQGNSAPDKSGLPSDRFSAERTGGSVSTLTIQRTQQEDSAVYLCASSLAFEGGAPGNTIYFGEGSWLTVV.

This clonotype was recorded at least ten times. The chain recombines TRBV4-1 with TRBJ2-5; D is possibly TRBD1 (5 bases). Trimming removed 6 bases from V and 4 bases from J, with 12 bases in between. This CDR3 is built from 13 residues. CDR1 and CDR2 (germline): MGHRA, YSYEKL. In DNA form, the CDR3 reads TGCGCCAGCAGTCCTACGACAGCAGAGACCCAGTACTTC. Translated, it gives CASSPTTAETQYF.

The rearrangement joins TRBV5-6 to TRBJ1-2; weak D call: TRBD1 (6 bases). This CDR3 comprises 12 residues. Trimming took 4 bases from V and 5 from J, leaving 9 bases between them. Germline lookup yields CDR1 SGHDT and CDR2 YYEEEE. CDR3 sequence reads: CASSLQGYGYTF. The CDR3 bases are TGTGCCAGCAGCCTTCAGGGGTATGGCTACACCTTC.

This clonotype has a handful of counts. The chain recombines TRBV7-6 with TRBJ1-1; 9 bases fit TRBD1. With V trimmed by 5 bases and J by 1 base, 2 bases remained unmatched. The CDR3 totals 14 residues. CDR1 is SGHVS, CDR2 FNYEAQ, per germline. CDR3 in DNA: TGTGCCAGCAGCGGGGACAGGGCGAACACTGAAGCTTTCTTT. Its protein product is CASSGDRANTEAFF.

The chain combines TRBV29-1 with TRBJ1-1, with D hard to call. Trimming took 3 bases from V and 4 from J, leaving 12 bases between them. Germline V gene data show CDR1 as SQVTM and CDR2 as ANQGSEA. The CDR3 runs 13 residues. CDR3 bases: TGCAGCGTTGATCATATCCGGACCACTGAAGCTTTCTTT. Its translation: CSVDHIRTTEAFF.

This clonotype was seen a few times. The chain couples TRBV6-5 to TRBJ2-5; the match to TRBD2 covers 9 bases. The CDR3 contains 14 residues. Unmatched junction bases numbered 2, after V lost 2 bases and J lost 4 bases. Germline V gene data show CDR1 as MNHEY and CDR2 as SVGAGI. The CDR3 DNA is TGTGCCAGCAGTTACCTACTAGCGGGAGAGACCCAGTACTTC. Its protein is CASSYLLAGETQYF.

This clonotype was counted many times. The J gene is TRBJ1-4, the V gene TRBV20-1; 7 bases map to TRBD1. Trimming at V came to 2 bases and at J to 8 bases, leaving 11 bases not matched to a gene. The CDR3 totals 15 residues. CDR1 is DFQATT and CDR2 is SNEGSKA in the germline V gene (reference sequence). CDR3 loop: CSARSNAGGPEKLFF. The CDR3 bases are TGCAGTGCTAGATCAAACGCAGGGGGTCCAGAAAAACTGTTTTTT.

This clonotype was seen ten or more times. V and J are TRBV7-2 and TRBJ1-1; maybe TRBD1 (6 bases). V was pared by 8 bases and J by 1 base, with 14 bases between. Germline V CDR1 and CDR2: SGHTA, FQGNSA. This CDR3 region has 14 residues. The CDR3 region has the DNA TGTGCCAGCGTTGCAGGGGTGCCGAACACTGAAGCTTTCTTT. This gives the protein CASVAGVPNTEAFF. Drawing the rest from reference TRBV7-2 and TRBJ1-1, the complete variable domain is GAGVSQSPSNKVTEKGKDVELRCDPISGHTALYWYRQSLGQGLEFLIYFQGNSAPDKSGLPSDRFSAERTGGSVSTLTIQRTQQEDSAVYLCASVAGVPNTEAFFGQGTRLTVV.

This clonotype has ten or more counts. This rearrangement joins TRBV10-3 to TRBJ2-5; D is unclear. Germline V gene data show CDR1 as ENHRY and CDR2 as SYGVKD. V dropped 6 bases and J dropped 0 bases, with 20 bases sitting between them. CDR3 length equals 17 residues. The chain's CDR3 is CAIRGGFGRADQETQYF. CDR3 sequence (DNA): TGTGCCATCAGGGGCGGTTTTGGACGAGCAGACCAAGAGACCCAGTACTTC.

A few counts support this clonotype. V is TRBV7-2 and J is TRBJ1-5, with D tentatively TRBD1 (6 bases). Per germline, CDR1 SGHTA and CDR2 FQGNSA. Trimming removed 5 bases at V and 0 bases at J, with 23 bases between. The CDR3 spans 19 residues. In nucleotides, the CDR3 is TGTGCCAGCAGCCTCTTGGTTTGGGGGGGCCAGAATAGCAATCAGCCCCAGCATTTT. Translated: CASSLLVWGGQNSNQPQHF.

This clonotype was seen repeatedly, ten times or more. The chain combines TRBV29-1 with TRBJ1-2; D is uncertain. The V gene's germline CDR1 is SQVTM and CDR2 ANQGSEA. Deletions cut 7 bases from V and 5 bases from J, with 20 bases between. The CDR3 loop spans 14 amino acids. CDR3 protein: CSAAAEGGQYGYTF. Here the CDR3 DNA reads TGCAGCGCCGCAGCGGAGGGAGGGCAATATGGCTACACCTTC.

There are a few counts of this clonotype. The chain uses TRBV3-1 and TRBJ2-3; D is possibly TRBD1 or TRBD2 (5 bases each). This CDR3 has 17 residues. CDR1 is LGHDT and CDR2 is YNNKEL in the germline V gene (reference sequence). V was cut by 2 bases and J by 3 bases, with 18 bases left in between. The CDR3 nucleotides are TGTGCCAGCAGCCAAAGGTTTAGAGGGGCGGGTACAGATACGCAGTATTTT. Translating it yields CASSQRFRGAGTDTQYF.

This clonotype was seen ten or more times. CDR3 protein: CASSRNSGRASYNSPLHF. The CDR3 region has the DNA TGTGCCAGCAGCCGTAACTCCGGACGGGCCTCCTATAATTCACCCCTCCACTTT. The chain has TRBV3-1 and TRBJ1-6; D unclear. The V gene's germline CDR1 is LGHDT and CDR2 YNNKEL (reference sequence). The CDR3 is made up of 18 amino acids. The ends were cut back, 4 bases at V and 0 bases at J, with 16 bases in the middle.

J is TRBJ1-5 and V is TRBV7-2; the match to TRBD1 covers 10 bases. V trimming: 4 bases; J trimming: 6 bases; junction bases outside the gene matches: 3. CDR3 length equals 14 residues. Germline V gene data show CDR1 as SGHTA and CDR2 as FQGNSA. The CDR3 sequence: CASSSRTGGQPQHF. The CDR3 bases are TGTGCCAGCAGCTCACGGACAGGGGGTCAGCCCCAGCATTTT.

This chain connects TRBV6-6 to TRBJ2-3; D is perhaps TRBD2 (6 bases). The germline CDR1 and CDR2 sequences are MNHNY and SVGAGI (reference sequence). The CDR3 spans 15 residues. Trimming left V 5 bases short and J 4 bases short, with 16 bases between. CDR3 amino acids: CASSPSAGRSDTQYF. The CDR3 DNA reads as TGTGCCAGCAGTCCGTCGGCGGGGCGGTCAGATACGCAGTATTTT.